This T cell receptor beta chain was retrieved from a study of pediatric ulcerative colitis. Findings of the study overall: Repertoires came from total lymphocyte DNA, so rare subsets like regulatory T cells may be missed.

Sequencing was at survey level. The assay was immunoSEQ multiplex PCR, and TCRdb's table has in-frame clones only and misses some. The data hold 20,000 to 25,000 clones, with more than 65% observed a single time. Rectal tissue came from one to two pinch biopsies taken at colonoscopy. This clone came up once. Its antigen is not identified. CDR3 length: 15 amino acids. Trimming removed 5 bases from V and 8 bases from J, with 19 bases in between. Germline CDR1 is SGHVS and CDR2 is FQNEAQ. The source of this sequence is a boy aged 5-17 years with severe ulcerative colitis. Sequencing was performed on gut tissue. The chain is built from TRBV7-8 and TRBJ2-1; no clear D gene. In nucleotides, the CDR3 is TGTGCCAGCAGCAACCTTAGTGGTTTCGTCGATGAGCAGTTCTTC. It specifies CASSNLSGFVDEQFF.